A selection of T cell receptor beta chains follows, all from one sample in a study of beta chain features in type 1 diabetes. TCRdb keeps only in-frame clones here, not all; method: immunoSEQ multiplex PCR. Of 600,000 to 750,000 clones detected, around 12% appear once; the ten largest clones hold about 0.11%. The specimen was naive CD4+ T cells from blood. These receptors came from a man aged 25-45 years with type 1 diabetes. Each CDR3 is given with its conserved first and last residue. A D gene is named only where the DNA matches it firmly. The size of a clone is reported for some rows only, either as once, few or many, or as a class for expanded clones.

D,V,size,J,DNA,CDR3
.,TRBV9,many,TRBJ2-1,TGTGCCAGCAGCGTAGACTGGGGTGAGCAGTTCTTC,CASSVDWGEQFF
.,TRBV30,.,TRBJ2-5,TGTGCCTGGAGCTTGACATCTCAAGAGACCCAGTACTTC,CAWSLTSQETQYF
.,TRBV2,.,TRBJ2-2,TGTGCCAGCAGTGGGCCTAACACCGGGGAGCTGTTTTTT,CASSGPNTGELFF
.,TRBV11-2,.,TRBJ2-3,TGTGCCAGCAGCTTGTCCAGATCTAGCACAGATACGCAGTATTTT,CASSLSRSSTDTQYF
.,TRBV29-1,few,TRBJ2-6,TGCAGCGTTACTGGTGCGGGCGGCATCTCTAGCTCTGGGGCCAACGTCCTGACTTTC,CSVTGAGGISSSGANVLTF
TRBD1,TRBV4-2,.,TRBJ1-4,TGTGCCAGCAGCCAAACCGGGACAGGGGGCCGAAATGAAAAACTGTTTTTT,CASSQTGTGGRNEKLFF
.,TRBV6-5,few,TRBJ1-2,TGTGCCAGCAGTTACAGCCGGGAGAGCTATGGCTACACCTTC,CASSYSRESYGYTF
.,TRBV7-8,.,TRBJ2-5,TGTGCCAGCACCAGAGGAGGGGCCGGGACCCAGTACTTC,CASTRGGAGTQYF
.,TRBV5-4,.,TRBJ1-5,TGTGCCAGCAGTTTGGATAGCCAGCCCCAGCATTTT,CASSLDSQPQHF
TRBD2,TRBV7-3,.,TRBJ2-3,TGTGCCAGCAGCTTAACAGCGGGGGGGCAAAATACGCAGTATTTT,CASSLTAGGQNTQYF
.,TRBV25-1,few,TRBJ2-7,TGTGCCAGCAGTGACCAGAACGAGCAGTACTTC,CASSDQNEQYF
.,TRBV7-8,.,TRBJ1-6,TGTGCCAGCAGGAAACCCGGAGTGCACGGATCACCCCTCCACTTT,CASRKPGVHGSPLHF
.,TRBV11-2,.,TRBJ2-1,TGTGCCAGCAGCTTAGGAGCCTCCTTCTCCTACAATGAGCAGTTCTTC,CASSLGASFSYNEQFF
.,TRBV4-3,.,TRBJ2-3,TGCGCCAGCAGCCAAGTAGGAGGGAATACGCAGTATTTT,CASSQVGGNTQYF
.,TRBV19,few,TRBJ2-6,TGTGCCAGTAGTATAGACAGACGCTCTGGGGCCAACGTCCTGACTTTC,CASSIDRRSGANVLTF
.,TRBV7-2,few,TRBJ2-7,TGTGCCAGCAGCTTAGCGCGACAGCCGGTCTACGAGCAGTACTTC,CASSLARQPVYEQYF
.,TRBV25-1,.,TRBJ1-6,TGTGCCAGCAGTGGAGGGCGAGCCTATAATTCACCCCTCCACTTT,CASSGGRAYNSPLHF
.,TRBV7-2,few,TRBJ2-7,TGTGCCAGCAGCTTCTCGGGGGCCTACGAGCAGTACTTC,CASSFSGAYEQYF
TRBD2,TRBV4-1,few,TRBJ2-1,TGCGCCAGCAGCCAAGATCTAGCGGGGGTGCCAACCAATGAGCAGTTCTTC,CASSQDLAGVPTNEQFF
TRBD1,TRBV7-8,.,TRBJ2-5,TGTGCCAGCAGCTCCCTCGACAGGGGGGAGACCCAGTACTTC,CASSSLDRGETQYF
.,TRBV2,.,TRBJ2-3,TGTGCCATCAATAACGGCGGGGCCACAGATACGCAGTATTTT,CAINNGGATDTQYF
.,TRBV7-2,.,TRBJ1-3,TGTGCCAGCAGCTTAGACGAGGCCCGCTCTGGAAACACCATATATTTT,CASSLDEARSGNTIYF
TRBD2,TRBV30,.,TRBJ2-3,TGTGCCTGGACAGAAGCGGGGAGCTCGCATACGCAGTATTTT,CAWTEAGSSHTQYF
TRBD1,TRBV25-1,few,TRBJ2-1,TGTGCCAGCAGTGAAGTTCAGGGGGCTTACAATGAGCAGTTCTTC,CASSEVQGAYNEQFF
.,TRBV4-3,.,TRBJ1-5,TGCGCCAGCAGCCGAGACAGGAGTCCTTTCCAGCCCCAGCATTTT,CASSRDRSPFQPQHF
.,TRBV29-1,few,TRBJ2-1,TGCAGCGTTGAGGCTGGTGGGGATGAGCAGTTCTTC,CSVEAGGDEQFF
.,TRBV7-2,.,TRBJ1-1,TGTGCCAGCAGCCGTCGGGTGGGAGCGAACACTGAAGCTTTCTTT,CASSRRVGANTEAFF
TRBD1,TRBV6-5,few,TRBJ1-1,TGTGCCAGCAGTTCCGGGACAGGAATATCTGAAGCTTTCTTT,CASSSGTGISEAFF
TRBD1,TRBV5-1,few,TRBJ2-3,TGCGCCAGCAGCTCTAGTCGGGACAGGGTCACAGATACGCAGTATTTT,CASSSSRDRVTDTQYF
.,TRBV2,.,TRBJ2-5,TGTGCCAGCAAGGAGGGGGTCCAAGAGACCCAGTACTTC,CASKEGVQETQYF
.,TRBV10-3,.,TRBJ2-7,TGTGCCTCAGGGGGGAGCTCCTACGAGCAGTACTTC,CASGGSSYEQYF
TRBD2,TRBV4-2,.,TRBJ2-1,TGTGCCAGCAGCCAGGGGACTAGCGGGAGCAATGAGCAGTTCTTC,CASSQGTSGSNEQFF
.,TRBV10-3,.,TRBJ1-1,TGTGCCATCAGTGAGCTGGCTACCGAAGCTTTCTTT,CAISELATEAFF
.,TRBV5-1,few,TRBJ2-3,TGCGCCAGCAGTCCGGGACACTTTGTCACAGATACGCAGTATTTT,CASSPGHFVTDTQYF
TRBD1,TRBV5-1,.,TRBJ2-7,TGCGCCAGCAGCTTGGAAGGACAGGACTACGAGCAGTACTTC,CASSLEGQDYEQYF